The source of this T cell receptor (beta chain) is a study of blood T cells in healthy people across ages. Study context: Roughly one uniquely barcoded beta molecule per two T cells was captured. Notes on the study in general: Diversity was higher, and naive CD4+ cells more numerous, in long-lived donors than in aged donors. Calculation of diversity from one million T cells yielded estimates considered to be underestimates.

Around 10 milliliters of peripheral blood were drawn from each donor. This clonotype was recorded a few times. Its antigen is undetermined. Using a J-beta primer mix together with a sample-barcoded 5' primer, a second PCR was run for roughly 7 to 11 cycles. TCRdb redid the calling of the 5' RACE reads with MiXCR, one entry per CDR3 protein. The table has around 1,100,000 distinct CDR3 sequences, roughly two fifths seen once. This CDR3 region has 15 residues. Germline CDR1 SGHTA, CDR2 FQGNSA. The trim removed 5 bases at V and 2 bases at J, leaving 5 bases unmatched. The clonotype comes from a man between 18 and 29 years old in good health. The chain joins TRBV7-2 to TRBJ2-7; 11 nucleotides line up with TRBD2. Material for sequencing was blood. CDR3 loop: CASSTGLAETYEQYF. The CDR3 bases are TGTGCCAGCAGCACGGGACTAGCGGAAACCTACGAGCAGTACTTC.